The 23 T cell receptor beta chains below all came from one sample that was sequenced in a study of response to subunit inactivated influenza vaccine. Each CDR3 protein gets one entry after TCRdb re-called the RT-PCR reads with MiXCR. The data contain under 800,000 distinct CDR3 sequences, around 14% of them singletons. The sample consisted of PBMCs from blood, taken around 15 days before vaccination. Every receptor here comes from a man aged 50-59 years who received an inactivated influenza vaccine.

This clonotype was seen ten or more times. The V call is TRBV5-1, the J call TRBJ1-1; D is unclear. The length of the CDR3 is 14 residues. Germline V gene data show CDR1 as SGHRS and CDR2 as YFSETQ. The V end was cut by 2 bases, the J end by 0 bases, with 8 bases between. The CDR3 DNA sequence: TGCGCCAGCAGCTTTCGGAGGGTGAACACTGAAGCTTTCTTT. Its translation is CASSFRRVNTEAFF.

This clonotype occurred a few times. V usage is TRBV28 and J usage is TRBJ2-7; D is unclear. The CDR3 sequence is 15 residues long. The germline V gene encodes CDR1 MDHEN and CDR2 SYDVKM. Trimming removed 5 bases at V and 2 bases at J, with 16 bases between. The CDR3 loop is CASSPDGFLAYEQYF. In DNA, the CDR3 is TGTGCCAGCAGTCCGGACGGATTTCTTGCCTACGAGCAGTACTTC.

This clonotype showed up many times. The chain couples TRBV28 to TRBJ2-2, with TRBD2 as a possible D gene (6 bases). Germline values: CDR1 MDHEN, CDR2 SYDVKM. The V end was cut by 6 bases, the J end by 4 bases, with 12 bases between. The CDR3 length is 14 residues. The CDR3 reads CASSSGGTTGELFF. CDR3 sequence (DNA): TGTGCCAGCAGCTCAGGAGGGACCACCGGGGAGCTGTTTTTT. Filled out from reference TRBV28 and TRBJ2-2, the complete variable domain reads DVKVTQSSRYLVKRTGEKVFLECVQDMDHENMFWYRQDPGLGLRLIYFSYDVKMKEKGDIPEGYSVSREKKERFSLILESASTNQTSMYLCASSSGGTTGELFFGEGSRLTVL.

This clonotype was seen many times. This chain links TRBV4-2 with TRBJ2-5, with TRBD2 as a possible D gene (7 bases). Trimming removed 0 bases from V and 6 bases from J, with 20 bases in between. The germline V gene encodes CDR1 LGHNA and CDR2 YNFKEQ. The CDR3 is made up of 17 amino acids. The CDR3 region is CASSQDFGGGAGKTQYF. For the CDR3, the DNA is TGTGCCAGCAGCCAAGATTTTGGAGGGGGGGCCGGCAAGACCCAGTACTTC.

The V and J genes are TRBV12-3 or TRBV12-4 and TRBJ1-1, with 10 nucleotides matching TRBD1. J lost 6 bases, V lost 6 bases, and 1 base had no gene match. The CDR3 consists of 12 residues. The CDR3: CASRTGGPEAFF. DNA of the CDR3: TGTGCCAGCAGGACAGGGGGCCCTGAAGCTTTCTTT.

The chain employs TRBV5-1 and TRBJ2-1; tentatively, D is TRBD1 (6 bases). The CDR3 contains 13 residues. V dropped 3 bases and J dropped 9 bases, with 13 bases sitting between them. The germline gives CDR1 SGHRS, CDR2 YFSETQ. The CDR3 spells CASSSGRGAEQFF. The CDR3 region has the DNA TGCGCCAGCAGCTCAGGCAGGGGAGCTGAGCAGTTCTTC.

The chain links TRBV9 to TRBJ2-1, with TRBD2 matching 16 bases. This CDR3 has 18 amino acids. From germline, CDR1 is SGDLS and CDR2 YYNGEE. The V and J ends lost 3 bases and 4 bases, in that order; junction bases with no gene match: 7. The CDR3 loop reads CASSAPGLAGGTYNEQFF. DNA for the CDR3: TGTGCCAGCAGCGCGCCGGGACTAGCGGGAGGGACTTACAATGAGCAGTTCTTC.

This clonotype occurred many times. CDR3 protein: CSAPPGGETQYF. CDR3 DNA: TGCAGTGCTCCCCCTGGAGGGGAGACCCAGTACTTC. The rearrangement links TRBV20-1 to TRBJ2-5, with D perhaps TRBD2 (6 bases). Deletions cut 5 bases from V and 5 bases from J, with 12 bases between. Looked up from germline, CDR1 is DFQATT and CDR2 is SNEGSKA (reference sequence). This CDR3 spans 12 amino acids.

The CDR3 nucleotides read TGTGCCAGCAGTCGGGCGGGAGTGCGCGTCTACAATGAGCAGTTCTTC. It translates to CASSRAGVRVYNEQFF. The rearrangement links TRBV6-2 or TRBV6-3 to TRBJ2-1, with TRBD2 matching 7 bases. The V gene's germline CDR1 is MNHEY and CDR2 SVGEGT. This CDR3 has 16 residues. Germline trimming cut 5 bases from V and 3 bases from J; bases unmatched to any gene: 10.

This clonotype came up a few times. The CDR3, as DNA: TGCGCCAGCAGCCCCGGACAGGGGGCATGGGAGACCCAGTACTTC. Its protein is CASSPGQGAWETQYF. The chain is built from TRBV5-1 and TRBJ2-5; 11 bases are shared with TRBD1. V shed 4 bases, J shed 5 bases, and the junction held 7 bases outside the gene matches. Germline V gene sequence: CDR1 SGHRS, CDR2 YFSETQ. CDR3 size: 15 residues.

The J gene is TRBJ2-7, the V gene TRBV24-1; D perhaps matches TRBD1 (5 bases). The V end was cut by 5 bases, the J end by 4 bases, with 11 bases between. The CDR3 loop spans 13 amino acids. Germline-derived CDR1 and CDR2 are KGHDR and SFDVKD. The CDR3 is CATSGKTDYEQYF. In nucleotides, the CDR3 is TGTGCCACCAGTGGGAAGACAGATTACGAGCAGTACTTC.

The V call is TRBV6-2 or TRBV6-3, the J call TRBJ2-7; the D call may be TRBD1 or TRBD2 (5 bases each). The V gene lost 6 bases and the J gene lost 2 bases, with 17 bases spanning the gap. CDR3 length: 15 amino acids. CDR1 and CDR2 from the germline V gene are MNHEY and SVGEGT. The CDR3 region is CASSLGARRTYEQYF. The CDR3 region has the DNA TGTGCCAGCAGCCTCGGGGCCAGACGGACCTACGAGCAGTACTTC.

This clonotype has a count of ten or more. The rearrangement uses TRBV9 and TRBJ2-3; D is uncertain. The germline V and J ends were trimmed by 2 bases and 3 bases, with 7 bases remaining between them. Germline CDR1 reads SGDLS; CDR2 reads YYNGEE. The CDR3 has 13 amino acids. CDR3 sequence reads: CASSVQATDTQYF. The CDR3 bases are TGTGCCAGCAGCGTCCAGGCAACAGATACGCAGTATTTT.

The chain couples TRBV20-1 to TRBJ2-2; D gene uncertain. V was shortened by 1 base and J by 6 bases, with 0 bases between the two germline ends. There are 10 residues in the CDR3. Germline V lookup: CDR1 DFQATT, CDR2 SNEGSKA (reference sequence). The CDR3 nucleotides read TGCAGTGCTAGAGCCGGGGAGCTGTTTTTT. It yields the protein CSARAGELFF.

This sequence joins TRBV10-3 and TRBJ2-3; 8 bases match TRBD2. V trimming: 10 bases; J trimming: 0 bases; junction bases outside the gene matches: 15. This CDR3 comprises 17 residues. The germline V gene has CDR1 ENHRY and CDR2 SYGVKD. CDR3 in DNA: TGTGCCACCCAGACTAGCGAGCAATCACCTAGCACAGATACGCAGTATTTT. Translating gives CATQTSEQSPSTDTQYF.

The chain combines TRBV12-3 or TRBV12-4 with TRBJ2-3, with TRBD2 matching over 11 bases. This CDR3 is 15 amino acids long. The V gene end was trimmed by 9 bases and the J gene end by 2 bases; junction bases not matched to a gene: 7. The CDR3 DNA sequence: TGTGCCAGTAAGACTAGCGGGGAGACCACAGATACGCAGTATTTT. Translation: CASKTSGETTDTQYF.

The chain combines TRBV6-1 with TRBJ2-4, with D perhaps matching TRBD2 (5 bases). V was clipped by 6 bases and J by 5 bases, with 11 bases between them. The CDR3 extends over 13 amino acids. The germline CDR1 and CDR2 sequences are MNHNS and SASEGT. CDR3 loop: CASSVDGENIQYF. The CDR3 DNA reads as TGTGCCAGCAGCGTAGACGGGGAAAACATTCAGTACTTC.

In its sample, this clonotype was seen a few times. This chain links TRBV29-1 with TRBJ2-3; D is possibly TRBD2 (6 bases). The V gene lost 7 bases and the J gene lost 2 bases, with 13 bases spanning the gap. Germline lookup yields CDR1 SQVTM and CDR2 ANQGSEA. The CDR3 is made up of 13 amino acids. As DNA, the CDR3 is TGCAGCGCGGCGGGAAGGGTCACAGATACGCAGTATTTT. The encoded protein is CSAAGRVTDTQYF.

This clonotype was detected a few times. The chain combines TRBV7-2 with TRBJ2-4; tentative D call: TRBD2 (5 bases). This CDR3 has 14 residues. Per germline, CDR1 SGHTA and CDR2 FQGNSA. Trimming removed 2 bases from V and 2 bases from J, with 7 bases in between. The CDR3 spells CASSLYGTKNIQYF. CDR3 DNA: TGTGCCAGCAGCTTATACGGGACCAAAAACATTCAGTACTTC.

V is TRBV7-2 and J is TRBJ2-1, with TRBD2 identical over 11 bases. Germline lookup yields CDR1 SGHTA and CDR2 FQGNSA. This CDR3 region has 16 residues. Losses at the gene ends were 4 bases for V and 2 bases for J; bases not matched to a gene: 4. CDR3 sequence: CASSYLAGGPYNEQFF. DNA of the CDR3: TGTGCCAGCAGCTACCTAGCGGGAGGACCCTACAATGAGCAGTTCTTC.

This clonotype was detected many times. The chain recombines TRBV12-3 or TRBV12-4 with TRBJ1-1; a weak D match, TRBD1 (6 bases). This CDR3 is built from 12 residues. V lost 3 bases, J lost 7 bases, and 9 bases lay in between. The CDR3 sequence: CASSFGQLEAFF. The DNA for the CDR3 is TGTGCCAGCAGTTTCGGACAGCTTGAAGCTTTCTTT.

The V gene is TRBV20-1, the J gene TRBJ2-7, with 7 positions matching TRBD1. CDR1 DFQATT and CDR2 SNEGSKA come from the germline V gene (reference sequence). The CDR3 totals 15 residues. The trim removed 0 bases at V and 6 bases at J, leaving 11 bases unmatched. CDR3 residues: CSARDFLTGYPEQYF. In DNA, the CDR3 is TGCAGTGCTAGAGATTTCTTGACAGGGTATCCCGAGCAGTACTTC.

This clonotype was observed a handful of times. The gene calls are TRBV7-8 and TRBJ2-7; D is perhaps TRBD1 (5 bases). V shed 2 bases and J shed 3 bases, with 11 bases lying between them. This CDR3 region has 14 residues. Germline lookup yields CDR1 SGHVS and CDR2 FQNEAQ. The CDR3 bases are TGTGCCAGCAGCTTAAAGGGGCCTTACTACGAGCAGTACTTC. It specifies CASSLKGPYYEQYF.